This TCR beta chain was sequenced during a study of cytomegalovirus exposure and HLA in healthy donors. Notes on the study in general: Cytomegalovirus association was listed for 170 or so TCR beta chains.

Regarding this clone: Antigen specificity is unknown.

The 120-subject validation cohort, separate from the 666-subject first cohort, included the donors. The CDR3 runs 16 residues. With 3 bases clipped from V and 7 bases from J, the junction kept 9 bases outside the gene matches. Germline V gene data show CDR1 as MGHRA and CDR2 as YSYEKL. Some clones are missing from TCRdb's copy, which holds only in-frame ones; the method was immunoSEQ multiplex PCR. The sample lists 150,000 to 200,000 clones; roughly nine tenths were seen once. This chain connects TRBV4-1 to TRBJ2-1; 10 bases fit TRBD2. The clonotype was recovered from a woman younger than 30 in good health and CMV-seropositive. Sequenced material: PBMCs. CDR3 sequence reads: CASSHFSGGDRNEQFF. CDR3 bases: TGCGCCAGCAGCCACTTCAGCGGGGGGGACCGGAATGAGCAGTTCTTC.